The 18 T cell receptor beta chains presented below share a single source sample, sequenced in a study of CD8+CD57+ T cells in acquired aplastic anemia. Whoever was chosen for sequencing had shown CD8+CD57+ cell expansion by flow cytometry. Both TCR beta VDJ combination and CDR3 sequence profiling were carried out. Genomic DNA was the template for this profiling. MiXCR was run by TCRdb on the reads, yielding one entry per CDR3 protein. Of about 160,000 distinct CDR3 sequences listed, over 55% were seen once; the top ten hold 40% to 55%. Sequenced sample: sorted CD4+, CD8+, or CD8+CD57+ T cells (not recorded which) from PBMCs. These receptors originate from a human donor with aplastic anemia.

The J gene is TRBJ2-3, the V gene TRBV6-5, with D hard to call. V was cut by 0 bases and J by 2 bases, with 3 bases left in between. Germline V lookup: CDR1 MNHEY, CDR2 SVGAGI. The CDR3 is 13 amino acids. The CDR3 DNA reads as TGTGCCAGCAGTTACTCGGCCACAGATACGCAGTATTTT. Translated: CASSYSATDTQYF.

This clonotype has at least ten counts. This chain connects TRBV24-1 to TRBJ2-7; TRBD1 aligns across 9 bases. This CDR3 is built from 15 residues. The trim removed 4 bases at V and 4 bases at J, leaving 7 bases unmatched. The germline V gene encodes CDR1 KGHDR and CDR2 SFDVKD. CDR3 DNA: TGTGCCACCAGTGACCCCAGGGACAGGGAATACGAGCAGTACTTC. Amino acids: CATSDPRDREYEQYF.

This clonotype was counted once. The chain links TRBV20-1 to TRBJ1-2, with a tentative D call TRBD1 (5 bases). Germline loops: CDR1 DFQATT, CDR2 SNEGSKA (reference sequence). Between the trimmed V and J ends, which lost 5 bases and 0 bases, there was a span of 10 bases. The CDR3 is 13 amino acids. The CDR3 region has the DNA TGCAGTGCTCGGGACGCCTCTAACTATGGCTACACCTTC. It is translated as CSARDASNYGYTF.

This sequence joins TRBV11-2 and TRBJ2-7; D not certain. The germline V gene has CDR1 SGHAT and CDR2 FQNNGV. Trimming took off 0 bases at V and 5 bases at J, with 11 bases between the two ends. The CDR3 length is 14 residues. The DNA of the CDR3 is TGTGCCAGCAGCTTAGATAGACGGTCAGACGAGCAGTACTTC. Encoded protein: CASSLDRRSDEQYF.

In regard to this clonotype: The junction shows a germline mismatch at one end, possibly a read error. This chain uses TRBV29-1 with TRBJ2-7; TRBD1 matches at 7 bases. This CDR3 region has 17 residues. Per the germline V gene, CDR1 is SQVTM and CDR2 is ANQGSEA. The chain's CDR3 is CGVEGAGRQGVSYEQYF. CDR3 bases: TGCGGCGTTGAAGGAGCAGGACGGCAGGGGGTCTCCTACGAGCAGTACTTC.

This clonotype showed up just once. The V gene is TRBV6-1, the J gene TRBJ2-1; no firm D call. Germline CDR1 reads MNHNS; CDR2 reads SASEGT. Trimming removed 4 bases from V and 5 bases from J, with 15 bases in between. The length of the CDR3 is 15 residues. CDR3 bases: TGTGCCAGCAGTGGACAAGAAGGGTCCCACAATGAGCAGTTCTTC. As protein: CASSGQEGSHNEQFF.

Ten or more counts support this clonotype. The chain has TRBV10-3 and TRBJ1-5; D gene ambiguous. This CDR3 spans 15 amino acids. CDR1 is ENHRY and CDR2 is SYGVKD in the germline V gene. V was clipped by 6 bases and J by 0 bases, with 12 bases between them. The CDR3 region is CAIREGAYSNQPQHF. The CDR3 DNA is TGTGCCATCAGGGAGGGTGCCTATAGCAATCAGCCCCAGCATTTT.

The chain recombines TRBV20-1 with TRBJ2-1; D unclear. With 5 bases removed from V and 4 bases from J, the gap between germline ends came to 12 bases. CDR3 size: 13 residues. CDR1 and CDR2 from the germline V gene are DFQATT and SNEGSKA (reference sequence). Here the CDR3 DNA reads TGCAGTGCTTTGAAACCCCAGTACAATGAGCAGTTCTTC. This translates into CSALKPQYNEQFF.

V is TRBV7-8 and J is TRBJ1-3; D is ambiguous. Trimming shortened V by 2 bases and J by 4 bases, and 6 bases separated the two germline ends. CDR1 is SGHVS, CDR2 FQNEAQ, per germline. The CDR3 is 13 amino acids. The DNA for the CDR3 is TGTGCCAGCAGCTTATCTTCCGGAAACACCATATATTTT. This codes for CASSLSSGNTIYF.

This chain uses TRBV20-1 with TRBJ2-7; 9 bases agree with TRBD2. The V gene's germline CDR1 is DFQATT and CDR2 SNEGSKA (reference sequence). V shed 1 base, J shed 7 bases, and the junction held 14 bases outside the gene matches. The CDR3 length is 16 residues. Here the CDR3 reads CSARGPGLLAGIEQYF. The CDR3 DNA sequence: TGCAGTGCTAGAGGTCCTGGGCTCCTAGCGGGGATTGAGCAGTACTTC.

The chain couples TRBV25-1 to TRBJ1-6, with 7 nucleotides matching TRBD1. The trim removed 4 bases at V and 6 bases at J, leaving 9 bases unmatched. This CDR3 spans 16 amino acids. Germline CDR1 is MGHDK and CDR2 is SYGVNS. The CDR3 here is CASSGTGPELNSPLHF. The CDR3 bases are TGTGCCAGCAGTGGGACAGGCCCGGAGCTTAATTCACCCCTCCACTTT.

This clonotype came up once. This chain links TRBV5-8 with TRBJ2-7; D perhaps matches TRBD2 (6 bases). The germline V and J ends were trimmed by 1 base and 8 bases, with 10 bases remaining between them. Looked up from germline, CDR1 is SGHTS and CDR2 is YDEGEE. CDR3 length: 12 residues. CDR3 protein: CASSLTGVQQYF. The CDR3 bases are TGTGCCAGCAGCTTGACGGGAGTCCAGCAGTACTTC.

The rearrangement links TRBV4-2 to TRBJ2-3; D is perhaps TRBD2 (6 bases). The V gene lost 0 bases and the J gene lost 2 bases, with 15 bases spanning the gap. The germline V gene has CDR1 LGHNA and CDR2 YNFKEQ. This CDR3 is 17 amino acids long. This chain's CDR3 is CASSQEGLPLSTDTQYF. The DNA of the CDR3 is TGTGCCAGCAGCCAAGAGGGACTGCCTCTATCCACAGATACGCAGTATTTT.

This chain joins TRBV2 and TRBJ1-2, with 7 positions matching TRBD1. Trimming cost V 10 bases and J 5 bases; bases outside gene matches: 10. CDR3 size: 13 residues. Germline values: CDR1 SNHLY, CDR2 FYNNEI. The CDR3 region is CATSLEQGYGYTF. CDR3 nucleotide sequence: TGTGCCACAAGTTTAGAACAGGGGTATGGCTACACCTTC. Full variable domain (rest looked up from reference TRBV2 and TRBJ1-2): EPEVTQTPSHQVTQMGQEVILRCVPISNHLYFYWYRQILGQKVEFLVSFYNNEISEKSEIFDDQFSVERPDGSNFTLKIRSTKLEDSAMYFCATSLEQGYGYTFGSGTRLTVV.

This clonotype was detected a few times. The chain is built from TRBV29-1 and TRBJ2-7; D possibly corresponds to TRBD1 (6 bases). The CDR3 contains 13 residues. The V end was cut by 6 bases, the J end by 6 bases, with 18 bases between. In germline, CDR1 is SQVTM, CDR2 ANQGSEA. CDR3 sequence: CSVAGDRASEQYF. CDR3 DNA: TGCAGCGTAGCAGGGGATCGGGCCTCCGAGCAGTACTTC.

The chain has TRBV6-2 or TRBV6-3 and TRBJ2-3, with a weak D call TRBD2 (6 bases). Trimming took 5 bases from V and 4 from J, leaving 13 bases between them. Germline loops: CDR1 MNHEY, CDR2 SVGEGT. The CDR3 contains 14 residues. The CDR3 reads CASSLATRSDTQYF. Written as DNA, the CDR3 is TGTGCCAGCAGTCTTGCGACTAGATCAGATACGCAGTATTTT.

This sequence joins TRBV20-1 and TRBJ2-3; TRBD2 matches 11 bases. The CDR3 has 19 residues. The junction had 16 bases not matched to a gene; V was cut back by 3 bases and J by 2 bases. The germline CDR1 and CDR2 sequences are DFQATT and SNEGSKA (reference sequence). This chain's CDR3 is CSASGQGVTSGRFTDTQYF. The CDR3 nucleotides read TGCAGTGCTAGTGGACAGGGCGTTACTAGCGGGAGATTCACAGATACGCAGTATTTT.

This chain joins TRBV7-6 and TRBJ2-3; D not certain. V gave up 11 bases and J gave up 1 base, with 13 bases separating them. The CDR3 extends over 13 amino acids. Germline V gene sequence: CDR1 SGHVS, CDR2 FNYEAQ. The CDR3 loop is CAVMGTGTDTQYF. The CDR3 DNA sequence: TGTGCCGTAATGGGAACGGGCACAGATACGCAGTATTTT.